This T cell receptor beta chain was found in a study of CD8 T cells in ankylosing spondylitis. Whole-study findings and limits: Within ankylosing spondylitis blood, a TCR beta motif made up of several highly homologous variants appeared to be characteristic.

In TCRdb, the 5' RACE reads were re-called with MiXCR into one record per CDR3 protein. The table lists about 800,000 distinct CDR3 sequences, about 10% of them singletons. Regarding this clonotype: Its antigen is unknown.

The junction had 7 bases not matched to a gene; V was cut back by 0 bases and J by 8 bases. CDR1 and CDR2 from the germline V gene are LGHNA and YSLEER. The CDR3 has 15 residues. Specimen: blood, either unsorted or a sorted T cell fraction (not recorded which). The chain employs TRBV4-3 and TRBJ1-2; 9 positions agree with TRBD1. The clonotype originates from a male donor with ankylosing spondylitis. The CDR3 DNA is TGCGCCAGCAGCCAAGATGAACAGGGGGCTTGGGGCTACACCTTC. It yields the protein CASSQDEQGAWGYTF.